Detailed here is one T cell receptor beta chain. The CDR3 extends over 14 amino acids. Trimming took off 4 bases at V and 4 bases at J, with 14 bases between the two ends. CDR1 LGHNA and CDR2 YSLEER come from the germline V gene. The method was immunoSEQ multiplex PCR; TCRdb's version includes in-frame clones alone and lacks a portion of them. The sample lists tens of thousands of clones, roughly 94% occurring once. These data originate in a study of technical replicates of blood from a handful of donors. This rearrangement joins TRBV4-3 to TRBJ2-7, with TRBD2 as a possible D gene (5 bases). This sequence was found in a human donor in good health. Source material: T cells isolated from PBMCs. CDR3 region: CASSPGIGLYEQYF. In DNA form, the CDR3 reads TGCGCCAGCAGCCCCGGGATAGGCCTTTACGAGCAGTACTTC.